The sequence of this TCR beta chain was determined in a study of shared clonotypes between healthy human individuals. Study details: Two women and three men aged 18 to 49 made up the donors.

With respect to this clone: Antigen: not known.

From germline, CDR1 is SQVTM and CDR2 ANQGSEA. The V gene lost 3 bases and the J gene lost 6 bases, with 15 bases spanning the gap. CDR3 length equals 14 residues. General study results and limits: Incomplete sequencing of sorted subsets was indicated by rarefaction despite large depth. Naive subsets, compared against memory subsets, generally had larger estimated richness values.

Sequenced by immunoSEQ multiplex PCR; TCRdb stores in-frame clones only, minus some. The data show roughly 2.5 million clones, more than 90% seen once. This receptor was obtained from a man between 18 and 35 years old in good health. Sequenced input: naive CD4+ T cells sorted from blood. Stated subset: CD45RA+ positively selected. The gene calls are TRBV29-1 and TRBJ2-1, with D maybe TRBD2 (6 bases). CDR3 DNA: TGCAGCGTTGATTCAGCGGGTTCAGGCAATGAGCAGTTCTTC. Protein sequence: CSVDSAGSGNEQFF.